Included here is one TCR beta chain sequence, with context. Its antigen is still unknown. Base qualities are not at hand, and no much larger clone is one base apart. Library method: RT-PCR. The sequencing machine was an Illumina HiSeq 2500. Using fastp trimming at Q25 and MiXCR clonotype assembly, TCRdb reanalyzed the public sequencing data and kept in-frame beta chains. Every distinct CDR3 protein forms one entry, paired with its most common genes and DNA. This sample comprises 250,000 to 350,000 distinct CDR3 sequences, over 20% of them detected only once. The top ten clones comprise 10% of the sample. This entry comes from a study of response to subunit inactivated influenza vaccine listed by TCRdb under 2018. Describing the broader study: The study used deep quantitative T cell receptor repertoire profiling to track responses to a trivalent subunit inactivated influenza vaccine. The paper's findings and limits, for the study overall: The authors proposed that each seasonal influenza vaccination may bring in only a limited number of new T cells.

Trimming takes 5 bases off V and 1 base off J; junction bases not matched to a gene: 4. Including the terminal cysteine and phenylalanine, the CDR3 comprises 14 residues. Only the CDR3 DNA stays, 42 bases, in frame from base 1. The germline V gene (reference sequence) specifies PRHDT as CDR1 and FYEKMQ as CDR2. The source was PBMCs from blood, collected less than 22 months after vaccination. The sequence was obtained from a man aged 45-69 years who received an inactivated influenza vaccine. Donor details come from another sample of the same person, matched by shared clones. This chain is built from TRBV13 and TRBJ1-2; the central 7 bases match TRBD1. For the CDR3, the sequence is CASSETGVNYGYTF. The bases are TGTGCCAGCAGCGAAACAGGGGTTAACTATGGCTACACCTTC. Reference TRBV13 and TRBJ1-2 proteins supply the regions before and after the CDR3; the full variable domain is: AAGVIQSPRHLIKEKRETATLKCYPIPRHDTVYWYQQGPGQDPQFLISFYEKMQSDKGSIPDRFSAQQFSDYHSELNMSSLELGDSALYFCASSETGVNYGYTFGSGTRLTVV.